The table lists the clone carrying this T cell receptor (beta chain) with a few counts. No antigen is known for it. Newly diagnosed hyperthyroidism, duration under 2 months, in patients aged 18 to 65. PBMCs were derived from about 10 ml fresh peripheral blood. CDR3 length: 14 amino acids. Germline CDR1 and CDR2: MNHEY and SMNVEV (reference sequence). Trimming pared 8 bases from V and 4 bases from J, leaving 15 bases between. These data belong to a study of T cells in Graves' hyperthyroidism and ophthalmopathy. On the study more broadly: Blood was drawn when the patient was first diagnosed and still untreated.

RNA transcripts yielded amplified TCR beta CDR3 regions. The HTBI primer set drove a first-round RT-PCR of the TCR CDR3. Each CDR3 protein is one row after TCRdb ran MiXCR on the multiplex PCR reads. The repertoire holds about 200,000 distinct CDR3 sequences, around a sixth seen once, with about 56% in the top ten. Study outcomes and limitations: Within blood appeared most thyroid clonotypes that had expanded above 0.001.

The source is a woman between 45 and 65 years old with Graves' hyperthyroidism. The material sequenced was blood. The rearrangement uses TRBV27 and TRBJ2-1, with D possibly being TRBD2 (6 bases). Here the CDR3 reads CASGGWRGYNEQFF. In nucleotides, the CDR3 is TGTGCCAGCGGGGGGTGGAGGGGTTACAATGAGCAGTTCTTC.